These 13 T cell receptor beta chains originate from one sample sequenced in a study of cytomegalovirus exposure and HLA in healthy donors. PCR primers comprised 60 Vbeta and 13 Jbeta primers. Libraries were prepared by immunoSEQ multiplex PCR; TCRdb keeps only in-frame clonotypes and omits some of them. This sample has roughly 110,000 clones; 75% occur once, and the top ten carry 2.5% to 3%. The material sequenced was PBMCs. These receptors were obtained from a male donor in good health and CMV-seropositive.

This chain joins TRBV30 and TRBJ2-7, with D unresolved. This CDR3 comprises 13 residues. Trimming took 6 bases from V and 2 from J, leaving 14 bases between them. Per germline, CDR1 GTSNPN and CDR2 SVGIG (reference sequence). CDR3 in amino acids: CACQIPGAYEQYF. The CDR3 DNA follows: TGTGCCTGTCAGATACCAGGCGCCTACGAGCAGTACTTC.

The chain joins TRBV27 to TRBJ1-3, with D unresolved. Germline lookup yields CDR1 MNHEY and CDR2 SMNVEV (reference sequence). The CDR3 has 19 residues. V was cut by 5 bases and J by 1 base, with 24 bases left in between. DNA of the CDR3: TGTGCCAGCAGTCCATATCAAGTGGGCGGGTTTTGGTCTGGAAACACCATATATTTT. Protein sequence: CASSPYQVGGFWSGNTIYF.

The chain carries TRBV12-5 and TRBJ1-2; D not resolved. The CDR3 has 12 residues. Germline lookup yields CDR1 LGHNT and CDR2 FRNRAP. V lost 2 bases, J lost 2 bases, and 3 bases lay in between. The CDR3 loop is CASGLSNYGYTF. CDR3 DNA: TGTGCTAGTGGTTTGTCGAACTATGGCTACACCTTC.

This clone was seen more than once but under ten times. The chain is built from TRBV7-2 and TRBJ2-7; 8 positions match TRBD1. This CDR3 has 16 amino acids. From germline, CDR1 is SGHTA and CDR2 FQGNSA. V was pared by 5 bases and J by 1 base, with 10 bases of the junction left unmatched. CDR3 in DNA: TGTGCCAGCAGCACAAGGCCGCAGGGGGCGTCCTACGAGCAGTACTTC. Its translation is CASSTRPQGASYEQYF.

For this clone: Relative to the germline gene, one junction end is altered; a read error may explain this. This sequence joins TRBV7-2 and TRBJ1-2; D is unresolved. CDR1 and CDR2 (germline): SGHTA, FQGNSA. The CDR3 has 13 amino acids. The CDR3 reads CASSLAAARGYTF. In nucleotides, the CDR3 is TGTGCCAGCAGCCTAGCCGCAGCGAGGGGCTACACCTTC.

The J gene is TRBJ2-1, the V gene TRBV14; a possible D gene is TRBD1 (5 bases). V lost 0 bases and J lost 9, with 18 bases in between. Germline values: CDR1 SGHDN, CDR2 FVKESK. The length of the CDR3 is 16 residues. CDR3 loop: CASSQDPGAELREQFF. CDR3 sequence (DNA): TGTGCCAGCAGCCAAGATCCTGGGGCTGAATTACGTGAGCAGTTCTTC. Based on the CDR3 plus reference TRBV14 and TRBJ2-1, the full variable domain is EAGVTQFPSHSVIEKGQTVTLRCDPISGHDNLYWYRRVMGKEIKFLLHFVKESKQDESGMPNNRFLAERTGGTYSTLKVQPAELEDSGVYFCASSQDPGAELREQFFGPGTRLTVL.

The chain uses TRBV25-1 and TRBJ2-7; 11 nucleotides agree with TRBD1. Germline V gene lookup returns CDR1 MGHDK and CDR2 SYGVNS. After removal of 7 bases from V and 6 bases from J, the junction contained 11 bases not matched to a gene. The CDR3 is 15 residues long. DNA for the CDR3: TGTGCCAGCACCGGTTCGTGGACAGGGGGCTCCGAGCAGTACTTC. Its translation: CASTGSWTGGSEQYF.

The V call is TRBV5-6, the J call TRBJ2-7; D call uncertain. The CDR3 runs 15 residues. Germline V gene lookup returns CDR1 SGHDT and CDR2 YYEEEE. Trimming removed 1 base from V and 0 bases from J, with 11 bases in between. As DNA, the CDR3 is TGTGCCAGCAGCTTGTACTCCTTGAGCTCCTACGAGCAGTACTTC. Translation gives CASSLYSLSSYEQYF.

The chain recombines TRBV7-2 with TRBJ1-2; D possibly corresponds to TRBD1 (6 bases). CDR1 SGHTA and CDR2 FQGNSA come from the germline V gene. The length of the CDR3 is 15 residues. V was clipped by 4 bases and J by 1 base, with 13 bases between them. CDR3 DNA sequence: TGTGCCAGCAGCTCCTCAGGACAGATTAACTATGGCTACACCTTC. Translated, it gives CASSSSGQINYGYTF.

The CDR3 DNA reads TGTGCCAGTAGTGGGGCGTCTCTCGGAAGCACAGATACGCAGTATTTT. Translating gives CASSGASLGSTDTQYF. The V call is TRBV19, the J call TRBJ2-3, with D possibly TRBD1 on 5 matching bases. The length of the CDR3 is 16 residues. The ends were cut back, 5 bases at V and 0 bases at J, with 15 bases in the middle. The germline CDR1 and CDR2 sequences are LNHDA and SQIVND (reference sequence).

This clone was seen once. The chain combines TRBV7-9 with TRBJ2-1; TRBD2 matches at 11 bases. The CDR3 has 17 residues. Germline V lookup: CDR1 SEHNR, CDR2 FQNEAQ (reference sequence). The junction had 12 bases not matched to a gene; V was cut back by 5 bases and J by 6 bases. Written as DNA, the CDR3 is TGTGCCAGCAGCCCCGGACTAGCGGGCGGGGTTTTCAATGAGCAGTTCTTC. This gives the protein CASSPGLAGGVFNEQFF.

The chain couples TRBV10-3 to TRBJ2-7; 8 bases line up with TRBD1. The J segment lost 2 bases and the V segment lost 6 bases, leaving 6 bases of the junction unmatched. The germline gives CDR1 ENHRY, CDR2 SYGVKD. The CDR3 contains 14 residues. Here the CDR3 reads CAIRATGATYEQYF. Here the CDR3 DNA reads TGTGCCATCAGGGCGACAGGGGCGACCTACGAGCAGTACTTC.

CDR3 in DNA: TGCGCCAGCAGCCCTACCAGCACACAGGGGGCTGGAAACACCATATATTTT. It codes for CASSPTSTQGAGNTIYF. The rearrangement uses TRBV5-1 and TRBJ1-3; 8 nucleotides agree with TRBD1. The CDR3 runs to 17 residues. The germline CDR1 and CDR2 sequences are SGHRS and YFSETQ. V dropped 4 bases and J dropped 2; count of bases not matched to a gene: 11.